This TCR beta chain is from a study of cytomegalovirus exposure and HLA in healthy donors (TCRdb year 2017). Notes on the research overall: In an earlier analysis of some 550 of the donors, 250 to 350 Gb of sequence data and approximately 100 million unique TCR beta sequences from about 190 million T cells were reported. In an earlier analysis of 500 to 650 of the donors, high-throughput TCR beta sequencing was used to judge whether each TCR beta V gene segment behaved as functional or pseudogenic. Typing coverage varied by locus: roughly 629-640 donors for A, B, C, DRB1 and DQB1; approximately 560 for DQA1; around 610 for DPA1; 450 to 480 for DPB1. A later analysis re-analyzed previously published TCR beta repertoires from 660 or so donors and added high-resolution HLA genotyping to study TCR occurrence patterns. Among the roughly 410 genotyped donors, more than 70% belonged to the genetic ancestry cluster associated with self-reported Caucasian donors. Every repertoire in the discovery cohort had been generated on one and the same sequencing platform. The study aimed to test whether signatures of past pathogen exposure could be identified by cataloging public T cell receptors. On average, approximately 250,000 unique TCR beta nucleotide sequences were sequenced per donor among 300 to 500 genotyped donors of the cohort, with around 19% of those sequences being non-productive. Several DR-DQ haplotypes were treated as single units for association and clustering because of strong linkage in the cohort. Rather than drawing on any new phenotypic data, the later analysis identified candidate immune exposures from TCR beta sequences and the way those sequences occurred across donors. To predict cytomegalovirus infection status, the study combined high-throughput TCR immunosequencing, statistical association of individual TCRs with disease status, and machine learning. Along with the roughly 710-subject first cohort, a separate validation cohort of about 110 different subjects was used. Alongside the repertoire data, information on donor age, sex, ethnicity and CMV serostatus was compiled. The study used immunosequencing to profile the T cell repertoires of 666 subjects and linked those repertoires to cytomegalovirus serostatus. In a later genetic analysis, genome-wide SNP genotypes for about 55% of the roughly 700 donors were used, and that subset was treated as a discovery cohort. Around 320 gigabases of sequencing data and approximately 85 million unique TCR sequences were included in an early release covering roughly 700 HLA-typed donors. HLA typing covered class I and class II loci at four-digit resolution. The paper as a whole reports these results and caveats: A later genetic analysis reported fewer N-insertions in productive TCRs among donors in an Asian-associated ancestry cluster than the approximately 700-donor mean. CMV serostatus was the only immune exposure information available for the cohort. Most TCR sequences were seen in very few donors, while some public TCRs were found in many individuals. Because some donors lacked HLA typing at each locus, the association tests relied only on the typed subset. In an earlier analysis of under 600 of the donors, most TCR beta V segments were observed in productive rearrangements about 87% or about 30% of the time, broadly matching IMGT annotations. It was suggested by the authors that the approach could potentially be generalized to other disease states and immunological phenotypes. Linkage disequilibrium might explain the correlated functional status among segregating V segments, but an unknown experimental factor could not be excluded. Roughly 15 rarely observed V segments, including chromosome 9 orphons, were excluded from the earlier analysis of several hundred of the donors because counts were too low. Most CMV-associated TCR beta chains appeared to be HLA-restricted in a later analysis, and the HLA associations seemed to be driven largely by CMV exposure. Some IMGT-functional V segments, including TRBV6-2 and TRBV6-3, could not be told apart with the 87-base-pair reads, so those segments were excluded. In a later analysis, several top co-occurrence clusters were reported to appear linked to parvovirus B19, influenza, CMV and Epstein-Barr virus. In vitro tests confirmed that a few of the cytomegalovirus-associated TCR beta chains recognize cytomegalovirus antigens. A group of highly shared sequence variants was considered likely to be a technical artifact of the sequencing pipeline. The study gave a list of 150 to 200 TCR beta chains associated with cytomegalovirus. According to a later analysis, TCR association rates differed among HLA loci, with DRB1 alleles showing the most associated TCRs and HLA-C alleles showing the fewest. The classifier was reported to diagnose cytomegalovirus status with high specificity and sensitivity in both the original cohort and the validation cohort. This cohort had only TCR beta chains sequenced, and the lack of alpha or paired-chain data limited which features could be detected. A later analysis associated about 16,000 TCR beta sequences with specific HLA alleles at a false discovery rate of 0.05. Presence/absence analyses assumed roughly uniform sequencing depth across donors, an assumption that may not hold. A further reported finding was that TCR beta sequences accurately predicted the HLA-A and HLA-B alleles for most subjects in the first cohort. Assigning TCR associations to individual alleles was difficult when HLA alleles, especially DR and DQ, strongly co-occurred. Compared with equally common non-associated chains, HLA-associated TCR beta chains in a later analysis were more clonally expanded and had lower generation probabilities. V-gene and J-gene trimming of TCR beta chains was associated with a missense DCLRE1C variant in a later genetic analysis, and the association was replicated in an independent cohort.

Receptors were amplified or captured by the immunoSEQ multiplex PCR assay. For the multiplex PCR, a mixture combining 60 forward primers for TCR Vbeta segments and 13 reverse primers for TCR Jbeta segments was used. Amplification of the CDR3 region of rearranged TCR beta genes was performed with a multiplex PCR assay on genomic DNA. On the Illumina HiSeq System, the amplified TCR beta libraries were sequenced as 87-base-pair reads. Processing in the source paper ran as follows. A later analysis counted approximately 74 million unique TCR beta chains across the 550 to 800 repertoires, and some 11 million of these chains were shared by at least two donors. To remove PCR and sequencing errors, raw reads were error-corrected and collapsed into unique sequences using a nearest-neighbor algorithm that merged closely related sequences. To assign V, D and J gene segments, CDR3 sequences were aligned to IMGT reference sequences. For a sequence to be retained, at least a six-nucleotide match to both a V gene segment and a J gene segment was required. A rearrangement counted as productive if the CDR3 had no stop codons and remained in frame with V and J, and every other rearrangement counted as non-productive. Following IMGT convention, CDR3 was defined as the stretch from the second conserved V-encoded cysteine up to the conserved J-encoded phenylalanine. In an earlier analysis of 550 to 650 of the donors, sequences lacking an unambiguous match to a single V gene segment were excluded. In an earlier analysis of about 590 of the donors, a V segment was called functional when productive rearrangements were above 56.7%, and segregating when the standard deviation between donors exceeded 5%. A statistical classification framework was developed to diagnose cytomegalovirus status using the catalog of TCR beta chain sequences. A later analysis assigned V and J genes by comparing TCR nucleotide sequences with IMGT/GENE-DB human TR gene sequences. In a later analysis, CDR3 sequences and most-parsimonious VDJ recombination scenarios were assigned using the TCRdist pipeline. In a later analysis, each TCR beta chain was defined by its CDR3 amino acid sequence together with its V-gene family, and reads lacking a unique V-gene family were excluded. A later analysis removed 500 to 600 highly shared, low-generation-probability nucleotide sequences to deal with suspected cross-contamination and a sequencing artifact. In a later analysis, a clonal expansion index was calculated for each public chain from normalized within-repertoire ranks of inferred template counts. In a later analysis, generation probabilities were computed using a VDJ recombination model fitted to out-of-frame rearrangements, and the results were checked against IGoR. In a later analysis, hypergeometric tests were used to score TCR-TCR, TCR-HLA and TCR-CMV co-occurrence, with a repertoire-size bias correction applied to TCR pairs. To estimate false discovery rates, a later analysis permuted the HLA or CMV assignments 20 times. In a later analysis, co-occurring TCRs were grouped with DBSCAN, and TCRdist sequence similarity was added when clustering was performed within HLA-allele-positive subsets. Co-occurrence clustering excluded repertoires with fewer than 30,000 or more than 120,000 public chains, plus five with anomalous nucleotide sharing. TCRdb limited this immuneACCESS table to in-frame rearrangements with V and J called. A share of clones is missing; checked studies link under half to unresolved V genes, and the rest is unexplained. Clone size and V and J calls were adopted from that table, with D and trimming inferred from the DNA. For this sample there are over 100,000 clones; about 72% appear just once. The ten largest make up approximately 1.5% of the sample.

The junction carries 17 bases between V and J, which are trimmed by 4 bases and 4 bases respectively. The CDR3 has 15 amino acids, counting the end cysteine and phenylalanine. Left in the record is the CDR3 DNA by itself, 45 bases read in frame from the first base. For CDR1 and CDR2, the germline V gene lists SGHDT and YYEEEE. Turning to this clone: It has no known antigen specificity. Base qualities were left out, and no much larger clone turns up one base away.

The cohort was made up of 666 healthy bone marrow donors. At the time of sampling, all cohort members were nominally healthy, though unrecorded immune exposures were likely present. The donor was CMV seronegative and belonged to the group of 352 seronegative cohort members. A peripheral blood sample was collected from each donor, and TCR beta sequencing was performed on peripheral blood mononuclear cells. Genomic DNA extraction from the blood cell samples was performed with the Qiagen DNeasy Blood Extraction Kit. The source is a female donor in good health and CMV-seronegative. The chain couples TRBV5-6 to TRBJ1-1; matching of 6 bases hints at TRBD1 as the D gene. Sequencing was done on a sample of PBMCs. The nucleotide sequence reads as follows: TGTGCCAGCAGCCTGGAGGGGGACGGAGCCACTGAAGCTTTCTTT. It encodes CASSLEGDGATEAFF.